This T cell receptor (beta chain) emerged from a study of blood T cell repertoires in COVID-19. Whole-study context: T cells, B-cell-depleted T cells, or PBMCs supplied cDNA or gDNA.

CDR1 is SGHDT and CDR2 is YYEEEE in the germline V gene. Trimming took 2 bases from V and 7 from J, leaving 7 bases between them. CDR3 length equals 11 residues. Participants came from some 26 US areas, aged roughly 18 to 89 years. Clinical history reported by participants formed the basis on which cohorts were assigned. Two negative PCRs, clearance, or symptom resolution had been documented for recovered Cohort 3 donors. Profiled with immunoSEQ multiplex PCR; TCRdb holds only in-frame clones, not every one. The sample includes some 150,000 clones, about 82% of them seen just once. The sequence was collected from a woman in her thirties or forties who had recovered from COVID-19. The source material was PBMCs or T cells enriched from blood (not recorded which). The chain recombines TRBV5-6 with TRBJ2-7; D is perhaps TRBD2 (5 bases). CDR3 residues: CASSFRREQYF. CDR3 DNA: TGTGCCAGCAGCTTCAGGAGGGAGCAGTACTTC.